This T cell receptor (beta chain) was sequenced in a study of response to subunit inactivated influenza vaccine. TCRdb re-derived calls from the RT-PCR reads in MiXCR, one entry per CDR3 protein. Of about 150,000 distinct CDR3 sequences listed, about 11% are singletons. This clonotype was seen more than once but under ten times. CDR1 and CDR2 from the germline V gene are ENHRY and SYGVKD. Trimming left V 2 bases short and J 2 bases short, with 16 bases between. The CDR3 runs 18 residues. The genes are TRBV10-3 and TRBJ2-6; TRBD1 might be the D (6 bases). The receptor comes from a man between 50 and 70 years old who received an inactivated influenza vaccine. Source: CD8+ T cells sorted from PBMCs, taken 23 to 25 months after vaccination. CDR3 DNA: TGTGCCATCAGTGAGACCGACAGGTTGAAGGCTGGGGCCAACGTCCTGACTTTC. Its translation is CAISETDRLKAGANVLTF.